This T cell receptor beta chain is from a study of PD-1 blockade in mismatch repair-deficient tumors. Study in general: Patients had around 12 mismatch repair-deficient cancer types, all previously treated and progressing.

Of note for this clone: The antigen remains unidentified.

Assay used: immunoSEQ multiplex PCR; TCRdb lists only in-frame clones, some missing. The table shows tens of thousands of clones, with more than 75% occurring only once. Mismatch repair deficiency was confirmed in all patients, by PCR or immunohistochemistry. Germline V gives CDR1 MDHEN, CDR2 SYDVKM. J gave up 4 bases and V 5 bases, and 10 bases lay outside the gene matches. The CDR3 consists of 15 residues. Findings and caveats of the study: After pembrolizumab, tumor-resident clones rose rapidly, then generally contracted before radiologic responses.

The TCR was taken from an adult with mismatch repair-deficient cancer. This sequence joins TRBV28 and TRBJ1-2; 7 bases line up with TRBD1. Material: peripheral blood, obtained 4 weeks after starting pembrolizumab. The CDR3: CASSKHRTGGYGYTF. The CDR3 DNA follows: TGTGCCAGCAGTAAACACCGGACAGGAGGCTATGGCTACACCTTC.